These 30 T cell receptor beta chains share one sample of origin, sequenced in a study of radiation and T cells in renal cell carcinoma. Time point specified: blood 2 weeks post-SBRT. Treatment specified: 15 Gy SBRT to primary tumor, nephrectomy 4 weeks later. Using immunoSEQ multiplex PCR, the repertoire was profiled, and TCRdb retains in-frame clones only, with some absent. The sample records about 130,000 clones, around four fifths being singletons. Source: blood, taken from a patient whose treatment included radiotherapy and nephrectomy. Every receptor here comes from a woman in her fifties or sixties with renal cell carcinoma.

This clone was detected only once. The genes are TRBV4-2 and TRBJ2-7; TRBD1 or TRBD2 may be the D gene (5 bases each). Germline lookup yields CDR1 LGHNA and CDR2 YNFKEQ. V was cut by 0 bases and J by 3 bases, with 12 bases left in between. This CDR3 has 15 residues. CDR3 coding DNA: TGTGCCAGCAGCCAAGACAGAGGGACCTACTACGAGCAGTACTTC. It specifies CASSQDRGTYYEQYF.

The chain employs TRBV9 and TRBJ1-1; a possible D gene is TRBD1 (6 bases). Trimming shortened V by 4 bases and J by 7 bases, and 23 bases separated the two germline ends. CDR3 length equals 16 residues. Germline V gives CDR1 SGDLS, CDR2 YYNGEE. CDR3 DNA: TGTGCCAGCAGCCCCGAGGGGGGGCGAAGGGCCCGTGAAGCTTTCTTT. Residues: CASSPEGGRRAREAFF. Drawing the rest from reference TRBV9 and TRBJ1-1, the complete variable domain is DSGVTQTPKHLITATGQRVTLRCSPRSGDLSVYWYQQSLDQGLQFLIQYYNGEERAKGNILERFSAQQFPDLHSELNLSSLELGDSALYFCASSPEGGRRAREAFFGQGTRLTVV.

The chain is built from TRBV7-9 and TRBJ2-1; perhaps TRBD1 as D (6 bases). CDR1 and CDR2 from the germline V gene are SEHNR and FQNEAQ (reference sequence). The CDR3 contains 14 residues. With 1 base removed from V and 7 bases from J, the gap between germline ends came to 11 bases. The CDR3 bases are TGTGCCAGCAGCTTAGAGGCAGGGGTAAATGAGCAGTTCTTC. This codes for CASSLEAGVNEQFF. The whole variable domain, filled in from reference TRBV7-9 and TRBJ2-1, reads DTGVSQNPRHKITKRGQNVTFRCDPISEHNRLYWYRQTLGQGPEFLTYFQNEAQLEKSRLLSDRFSAERPKGSFSTLEIQRTEQGDSAMYLCASSLEAGVNEQFFGPGTRLTVL.

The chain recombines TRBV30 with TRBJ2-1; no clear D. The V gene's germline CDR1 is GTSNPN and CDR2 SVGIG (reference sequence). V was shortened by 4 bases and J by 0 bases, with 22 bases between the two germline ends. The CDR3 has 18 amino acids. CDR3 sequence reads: CAWIDIHRPSSSYNEQFF. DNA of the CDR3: TGTGCCTGGATCGACATCCACCGCCCGAGTAGCTCCTACAATGAGCAGTTCTTC.

CDR3: CASSQVPGLFPYEQYF. CDR3 coding DNA: TGCGCCAGCAGCCAAGTCCCGGGACTATTTCCCTACGAGCAGTACTTC. This chain connects TRBV4-1 to TRBJ2-7, with TRBD2 matching 7 bases. This CDR3 has 16 residues. Germline values: CDR1 MGHRA, CDR2 YSYEKL. With 1 base clipped from V and 2 bases from J, the junction kept 8 bases outside the gene matches.

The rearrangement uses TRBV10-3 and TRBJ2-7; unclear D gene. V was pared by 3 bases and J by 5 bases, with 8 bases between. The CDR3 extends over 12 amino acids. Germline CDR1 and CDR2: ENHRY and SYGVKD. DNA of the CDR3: TGTGCCATCAGTGAACAGCGCGACGAGCAGTACTTC. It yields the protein CAISEQRDEQYF.

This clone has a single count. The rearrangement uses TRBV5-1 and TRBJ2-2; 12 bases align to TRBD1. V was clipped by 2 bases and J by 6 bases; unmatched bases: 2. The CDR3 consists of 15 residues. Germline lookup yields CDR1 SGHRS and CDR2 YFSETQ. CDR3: CASSFGTGGPGELFF. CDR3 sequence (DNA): TGCGCCAGCAGCTTCGGGACAGGGGGCCCCGGGGAGCTGTTTTTT. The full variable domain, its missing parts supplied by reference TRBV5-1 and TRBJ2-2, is KAGVTQTPRYLIKTRGQQVTLSCSPISGHRSVSWYQQTPGQGLQFLFEYFSETQRNKGNFPGRFSGRQFSNSRSEMNVSTLELGDSALYLCASSFGTGGPGELFFGEGSRLTVL.

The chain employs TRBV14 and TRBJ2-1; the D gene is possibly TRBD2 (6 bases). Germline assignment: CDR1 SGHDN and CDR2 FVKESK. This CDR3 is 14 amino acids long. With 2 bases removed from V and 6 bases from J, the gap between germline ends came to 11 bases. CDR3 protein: CASSQHLEGNEQFF. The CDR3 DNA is TGTGCCAGCAGCCAACATCTGGAGGGCAATGAGCAGTTCTTC.

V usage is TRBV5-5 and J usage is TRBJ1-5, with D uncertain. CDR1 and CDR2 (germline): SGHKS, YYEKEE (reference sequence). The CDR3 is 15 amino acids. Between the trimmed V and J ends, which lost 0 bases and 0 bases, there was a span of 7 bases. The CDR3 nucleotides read TGTGCCAGCAGCTTGGGGTCAGCTAGCAATCAGCCCCAGCATTTT. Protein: CASSLGSASNQPQHF.

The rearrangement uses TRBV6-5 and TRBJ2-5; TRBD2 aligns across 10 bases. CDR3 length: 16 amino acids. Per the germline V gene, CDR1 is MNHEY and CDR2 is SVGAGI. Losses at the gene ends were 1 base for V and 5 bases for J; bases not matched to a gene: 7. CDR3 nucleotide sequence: TGTGCCAGCAGTTACTATTCCCTAGCGGGAGACGAGACCCAGTACTTC. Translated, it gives CASSYYSLAGDETQYF.

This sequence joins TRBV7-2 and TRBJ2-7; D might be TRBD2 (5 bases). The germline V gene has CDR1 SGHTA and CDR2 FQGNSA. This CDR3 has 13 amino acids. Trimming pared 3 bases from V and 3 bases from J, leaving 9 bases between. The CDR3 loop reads CASSFGELYEQYF. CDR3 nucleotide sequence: TGTGCCAGCAGCTTCGGGGAACTCTACGAGCAGTACTTC.

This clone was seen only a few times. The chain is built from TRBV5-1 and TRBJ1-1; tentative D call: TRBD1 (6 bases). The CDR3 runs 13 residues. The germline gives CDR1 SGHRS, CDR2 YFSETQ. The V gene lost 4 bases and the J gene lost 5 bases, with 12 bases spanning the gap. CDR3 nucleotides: TGCGCCAGCAGCCCGGACCAGGGGACTGAAGCTTTCTTT. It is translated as CASSPDQGTEAFF.

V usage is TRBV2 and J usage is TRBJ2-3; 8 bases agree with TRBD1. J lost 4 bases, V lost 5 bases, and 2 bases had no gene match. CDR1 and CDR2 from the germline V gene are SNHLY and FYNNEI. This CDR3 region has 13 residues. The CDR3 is CASSQTGADTQYF. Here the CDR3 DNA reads TGTGCCAGCAGTCAGACAGGGGCAGATACGCAGTATTTT. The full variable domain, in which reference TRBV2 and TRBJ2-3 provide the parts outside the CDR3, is EPEVTQTPSHQVTQMGQEVILRCVPISNHLYFYWYRQILGQKVEFLVSFYNNEISEKSEIFDDQFSVERPDGSNFTLKIRSTKLEDSAMYFCASSQTGADTQYFGPGTRLTVL.

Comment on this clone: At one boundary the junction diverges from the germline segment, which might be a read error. CDR3 residues: CASSPRGGRIHEQYF. The CDR3 DNA follows: TGTGCTAGCAGCCCCCGGGGGGGGCGAATCCACGAGCAGTACTTC. The chain has TRBV7-7 and TRBJ2-7; 8 bases agree with TRBD2. The germline V gene has CDR1 SSHAT and CDR2 FNYEAQ (reference sequence). The CDR3 loop spans 15 amino acids.

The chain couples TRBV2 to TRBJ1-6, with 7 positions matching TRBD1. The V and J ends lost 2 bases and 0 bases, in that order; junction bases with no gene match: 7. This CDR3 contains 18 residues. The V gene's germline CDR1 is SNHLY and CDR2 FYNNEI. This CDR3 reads CASSESWTGSSYNSPLHF. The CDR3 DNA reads TGTGCCAGCAGTGAATCTTGGACAGGAAGCTCCTATAATTCACCCCTCCACTTT.

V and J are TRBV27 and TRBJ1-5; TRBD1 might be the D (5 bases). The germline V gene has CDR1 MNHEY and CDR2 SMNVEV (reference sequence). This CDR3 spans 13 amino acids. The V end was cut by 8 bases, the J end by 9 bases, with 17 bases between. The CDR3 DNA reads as TGTGCCAGCCGGGGGGGGACGCATGGGCCCCAGCATTTT. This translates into CASRGGTHGPQHF.

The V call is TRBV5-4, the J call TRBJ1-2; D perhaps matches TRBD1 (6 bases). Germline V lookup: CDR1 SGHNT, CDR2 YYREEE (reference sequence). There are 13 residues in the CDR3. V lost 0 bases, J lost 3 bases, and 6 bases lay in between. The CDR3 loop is CASSLGTDYGYTF. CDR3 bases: TGTGCCAGCAGCTTGGGGACAGACTATGGCTACACCTTC.

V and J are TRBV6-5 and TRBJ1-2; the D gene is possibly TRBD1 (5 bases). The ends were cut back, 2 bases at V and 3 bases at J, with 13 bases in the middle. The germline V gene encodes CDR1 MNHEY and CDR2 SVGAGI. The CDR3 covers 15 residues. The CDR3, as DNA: TGTGCCAGCAGTTACCTTGAGGGGAAGTACTATGGCTACACCTTC. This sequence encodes CASSYLEGKYYGYTF.

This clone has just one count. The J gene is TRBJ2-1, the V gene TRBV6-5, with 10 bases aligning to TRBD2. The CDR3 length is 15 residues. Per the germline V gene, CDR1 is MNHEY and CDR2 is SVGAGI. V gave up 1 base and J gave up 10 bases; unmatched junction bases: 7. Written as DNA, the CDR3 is TGTGCCAGCAGTTACTTCCTAGCGGGGGATATAGAGCAGTTCTTC. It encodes CASSYFLAGDIEQFF.

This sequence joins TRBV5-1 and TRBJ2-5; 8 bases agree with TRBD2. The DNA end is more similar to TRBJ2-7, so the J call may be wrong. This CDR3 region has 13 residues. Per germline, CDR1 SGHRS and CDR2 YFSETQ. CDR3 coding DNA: TGCGCCAGCGGAGTCGGACTAGCTGGCGAGCAGTACTTC. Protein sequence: CASGVGLAGEQYF.

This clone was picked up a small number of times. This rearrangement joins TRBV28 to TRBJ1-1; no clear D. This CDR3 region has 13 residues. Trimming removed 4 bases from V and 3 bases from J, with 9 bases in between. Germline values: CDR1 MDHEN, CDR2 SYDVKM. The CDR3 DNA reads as TGTGCCAGCAGTTCGTGGGGTTACACTGAAGCTTTCTTT. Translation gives CASSSWGYTEAFF.

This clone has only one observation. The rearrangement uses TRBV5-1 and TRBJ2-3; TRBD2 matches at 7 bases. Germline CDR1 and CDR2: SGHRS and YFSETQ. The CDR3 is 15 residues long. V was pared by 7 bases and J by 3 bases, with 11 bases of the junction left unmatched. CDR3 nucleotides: TGCGCCAGCTCCTTGGGGGGACTATTGACAGATACGCAGTATTTT. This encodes CASSLGGLLTDTQYF.

CDR3 sequence: CASSLLTSGGNNEQFF. CDR3 coding DNA: TGTGCCAGCAGCTTGCTGACTAGCGGGGGCAACAATGAGCAGTTCTTC. V usage is TRBV5-4 and J usage is TRBJ2-1; 12 bases map to TRBD2. The CDR3 sequence is 16 residues long. After removal of 1 base from V and 5 bases from J, the junction contained 4 bases not matched to a gene. Germline-derived CDR1 and CDR2 are SGHNT and YYREEE (reference sequence).

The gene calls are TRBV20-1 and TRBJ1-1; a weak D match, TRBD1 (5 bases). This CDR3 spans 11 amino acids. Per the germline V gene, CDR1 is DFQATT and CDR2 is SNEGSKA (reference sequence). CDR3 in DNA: TGCAGCGCCGACAGGAACACTGAAGCTTTCTTT. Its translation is CSADRNTEAFF.

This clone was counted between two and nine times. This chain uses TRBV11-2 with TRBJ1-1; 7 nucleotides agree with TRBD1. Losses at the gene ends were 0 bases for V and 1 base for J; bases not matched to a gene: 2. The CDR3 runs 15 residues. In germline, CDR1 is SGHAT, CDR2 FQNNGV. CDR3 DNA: TGTGCCAGCAGCTTAGACAAGGGGGCGAACACTGAAGCTTTCTTT. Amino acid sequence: CASSLDKGANTEAFF.

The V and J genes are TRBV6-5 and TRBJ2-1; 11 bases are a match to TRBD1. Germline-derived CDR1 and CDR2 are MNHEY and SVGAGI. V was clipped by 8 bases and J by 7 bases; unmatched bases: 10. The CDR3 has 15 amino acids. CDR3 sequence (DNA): TGTGCCAGCGGGCCAGCGGGACAGGGGGTAAATGAGCAGTTCTTC. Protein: CASGPAGQGVNEQFF.

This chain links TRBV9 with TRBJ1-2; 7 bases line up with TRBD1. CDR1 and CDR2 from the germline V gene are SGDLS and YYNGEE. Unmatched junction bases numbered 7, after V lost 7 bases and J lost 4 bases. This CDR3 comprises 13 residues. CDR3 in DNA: TGTGCCAGCGCCTCCGACAGGGCCTATGGCTACACCTTC. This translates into CASASDRAYGYTF.

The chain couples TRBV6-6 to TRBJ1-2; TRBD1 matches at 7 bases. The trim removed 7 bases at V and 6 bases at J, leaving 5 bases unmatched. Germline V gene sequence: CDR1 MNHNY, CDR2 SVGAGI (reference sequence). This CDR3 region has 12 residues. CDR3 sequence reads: CASTNTGDGYTF. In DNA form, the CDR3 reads TGTGCCAGCACCAACACAGGGGATGGCTACACCTTC.

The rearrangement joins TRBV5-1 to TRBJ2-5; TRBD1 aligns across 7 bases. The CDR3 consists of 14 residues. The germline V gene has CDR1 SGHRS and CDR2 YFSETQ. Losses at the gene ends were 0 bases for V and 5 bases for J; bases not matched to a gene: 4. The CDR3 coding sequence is TGCGCCAGCAGCTTGGGACAGGGTAGGGAGACCCAGTACTTC. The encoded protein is CASSLGQGRETQYF.

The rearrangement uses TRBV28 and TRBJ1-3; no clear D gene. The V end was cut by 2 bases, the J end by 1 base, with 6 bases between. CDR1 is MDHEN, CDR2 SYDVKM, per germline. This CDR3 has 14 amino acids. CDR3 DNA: TGTGCCAGCAGTTTAGAGAGTTCTGGAAACACCATATATTTT. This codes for CASSLESSGNTIYF. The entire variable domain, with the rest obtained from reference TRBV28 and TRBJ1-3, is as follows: DVKVTQSSRYLVKRTGEKVFLECVQDMDHENMFWYRQDPGLGLRLIYFSYDVKMKEKGDIPEGYSVSREKKERFSLILESASTNQTSMYLCASSLESSGNTIYFGEGSWLTVV.